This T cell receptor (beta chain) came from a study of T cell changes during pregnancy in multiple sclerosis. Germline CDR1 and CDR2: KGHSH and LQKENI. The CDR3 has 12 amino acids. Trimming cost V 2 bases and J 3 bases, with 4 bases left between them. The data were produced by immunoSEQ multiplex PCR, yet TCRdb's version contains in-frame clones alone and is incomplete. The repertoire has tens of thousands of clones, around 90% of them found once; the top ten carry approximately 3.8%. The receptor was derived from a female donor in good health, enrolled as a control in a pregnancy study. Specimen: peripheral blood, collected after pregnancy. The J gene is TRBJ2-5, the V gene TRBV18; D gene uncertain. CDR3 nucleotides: TGTGCCAGCTCACCATTTAAAGAGACCCAGTACTTC. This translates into CASSPFKETQYF. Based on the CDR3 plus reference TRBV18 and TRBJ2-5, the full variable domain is NAGVMQNPRHLVRRRGQEARLRCSPMKGHSHVYWYRQLPEEGLKFMVYLQKENIIDESGMPKERFSAEFPKEGPSILRIQQVVRGDSAAYFCASSPFKETQYFGPGTRLLVL.